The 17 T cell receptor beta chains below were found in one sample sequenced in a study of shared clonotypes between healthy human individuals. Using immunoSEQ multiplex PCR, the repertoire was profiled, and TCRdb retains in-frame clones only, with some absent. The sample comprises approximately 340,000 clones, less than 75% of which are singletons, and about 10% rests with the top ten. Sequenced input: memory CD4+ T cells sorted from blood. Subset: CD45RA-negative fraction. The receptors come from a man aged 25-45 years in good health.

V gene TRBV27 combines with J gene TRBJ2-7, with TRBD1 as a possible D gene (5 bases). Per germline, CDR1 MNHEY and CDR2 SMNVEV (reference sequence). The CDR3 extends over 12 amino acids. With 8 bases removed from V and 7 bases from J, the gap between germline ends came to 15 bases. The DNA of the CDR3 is TGTGCCAGCCGAGAAGGGGCGAAAGAGCAGTACTTC. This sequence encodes CASREGAKEQYF.

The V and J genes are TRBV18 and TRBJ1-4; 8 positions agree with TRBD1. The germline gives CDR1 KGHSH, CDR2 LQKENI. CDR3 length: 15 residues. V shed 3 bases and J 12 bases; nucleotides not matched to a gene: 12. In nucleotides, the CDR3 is TGTGCCAGCTCACCTTCTGGACAGGGAGCGTGGGAACTGTTTTTT. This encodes CASSPSGQGAWELFF.

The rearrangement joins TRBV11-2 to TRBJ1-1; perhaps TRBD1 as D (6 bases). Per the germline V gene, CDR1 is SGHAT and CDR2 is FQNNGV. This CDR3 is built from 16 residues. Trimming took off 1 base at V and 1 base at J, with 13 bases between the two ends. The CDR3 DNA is TGTGCCAGCAGCTTAGTAGCGCGGACAGCGAACACTGAAGCTTTCTTT. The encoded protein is CASSLVARTANTEAFF.

The CDR3 sequence is CASSLQGVGHTDTQYF. The CDR3 DNA sequence: TGTGCCAGCAGCTTGCAGGGAGTGGGGCACACAGATACGCAGTATTTT. J is TRBJ2-3 and V is TRBV5-5; TRBD1 or TRBD2 may be the D gene (5 bases each). Trimming shortened V by 1 base and J by 2 bases, and 14 bases separated the two germline ends. Per germline, CDR1 SGHKS and CDR2 YYEKEE (reference sequence). This CDR3 is built from 16 residues.

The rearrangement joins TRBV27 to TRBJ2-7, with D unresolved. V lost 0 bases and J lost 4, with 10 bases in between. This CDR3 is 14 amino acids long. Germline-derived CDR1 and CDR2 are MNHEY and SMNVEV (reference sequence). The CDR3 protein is CASSLSGRRYEQYF. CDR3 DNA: TGTGCCAGCAGTTTATCTGGGCGACGGTACGAGCAGTACTTC.

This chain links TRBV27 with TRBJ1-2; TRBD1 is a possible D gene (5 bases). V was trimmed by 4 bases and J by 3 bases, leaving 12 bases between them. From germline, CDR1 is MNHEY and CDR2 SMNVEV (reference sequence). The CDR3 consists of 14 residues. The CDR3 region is CASSSSGTHYGYTF. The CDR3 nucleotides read TGTGCCAGCAGTTCCTCCGGGACGCACTATGGCTACACCTTC.

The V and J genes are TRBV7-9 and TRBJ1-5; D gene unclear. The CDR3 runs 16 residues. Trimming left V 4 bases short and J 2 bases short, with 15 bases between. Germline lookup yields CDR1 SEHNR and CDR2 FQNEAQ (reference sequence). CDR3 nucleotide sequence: TGTGCCAGCAGCTCCAACCGGGGTACTCGCAATCAGCCCCAGCATTTT. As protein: CASSSNRGTRNQPQHF. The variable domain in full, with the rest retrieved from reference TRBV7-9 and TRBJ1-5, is DTGVSQNPRHKITKRGQNVTFRCDPISEHNRLYWYRQTLGQGPEFLTYFQNEAQLEKSRLLSDRFSAERPKGSFSTLEIQRTEQGDSAMYLCASSSNRGTRNQPQHFGDGTRLSIL.

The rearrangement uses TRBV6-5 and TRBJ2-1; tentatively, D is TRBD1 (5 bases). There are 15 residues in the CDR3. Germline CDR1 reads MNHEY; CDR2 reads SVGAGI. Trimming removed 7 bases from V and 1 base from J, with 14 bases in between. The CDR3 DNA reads TGTGCCAGCAACCTAGACAGAACATCCTACAATGAGCAGTTCTTC. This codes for CASNLDRTSYNEQFF.

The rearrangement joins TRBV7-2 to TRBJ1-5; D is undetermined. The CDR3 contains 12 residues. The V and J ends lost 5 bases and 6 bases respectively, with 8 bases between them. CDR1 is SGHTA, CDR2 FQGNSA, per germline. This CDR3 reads CASSPAGQPQHF. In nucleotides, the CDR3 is TGTGCCAGCAGCCCCGCGGGTCAGCCCCAGCATTTT.

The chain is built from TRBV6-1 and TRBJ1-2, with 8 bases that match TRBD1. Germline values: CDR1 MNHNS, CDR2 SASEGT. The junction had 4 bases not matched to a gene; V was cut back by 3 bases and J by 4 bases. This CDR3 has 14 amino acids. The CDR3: CASSDGQGLYGYTF. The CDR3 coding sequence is TGTGCCAGCAGTGACGGACAGGGACTCTATGGCTACACCTTC.

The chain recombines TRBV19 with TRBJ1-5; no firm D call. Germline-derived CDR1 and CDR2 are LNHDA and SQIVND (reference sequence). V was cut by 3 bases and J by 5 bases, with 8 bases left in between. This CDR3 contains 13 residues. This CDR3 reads CASSIRLDQPQHF. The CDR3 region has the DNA TGTGCCAGTAGTATCAGATTAGATCAGCCCCAGCATTTT.

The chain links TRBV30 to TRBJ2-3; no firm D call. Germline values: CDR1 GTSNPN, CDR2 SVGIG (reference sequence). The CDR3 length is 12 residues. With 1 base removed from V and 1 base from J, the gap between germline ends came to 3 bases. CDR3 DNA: TGTGCCTGGAGTGCGCGCACAGATACGCAGTATTTT. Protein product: CAWSARTDTQYF.

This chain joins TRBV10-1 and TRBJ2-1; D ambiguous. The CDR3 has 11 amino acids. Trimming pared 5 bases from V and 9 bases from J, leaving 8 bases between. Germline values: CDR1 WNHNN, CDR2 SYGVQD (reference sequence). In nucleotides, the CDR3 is TGCGCCAGCAGTCGTGGTGGTGAGCAGTTCTTC. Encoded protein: CASSRGGEQFF.

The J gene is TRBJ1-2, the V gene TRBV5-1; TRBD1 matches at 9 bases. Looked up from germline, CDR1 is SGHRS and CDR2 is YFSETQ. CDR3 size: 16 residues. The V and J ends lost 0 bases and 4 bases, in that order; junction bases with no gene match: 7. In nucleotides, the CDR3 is TGCGCCAGCAGCTTGGGAGGACAGGGGATCCTCTATGGCTACACCTTC. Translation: CASSLGGQGILYGYTF.

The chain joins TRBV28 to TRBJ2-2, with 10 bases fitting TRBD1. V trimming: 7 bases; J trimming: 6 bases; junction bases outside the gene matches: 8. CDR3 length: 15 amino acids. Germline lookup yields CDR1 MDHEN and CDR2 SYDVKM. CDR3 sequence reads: CASTTPGTGAGELFF. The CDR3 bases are TGTGCCAGCACGACCCCTGGGACAGGGGCCGGGGAGCTGTTTTTT.

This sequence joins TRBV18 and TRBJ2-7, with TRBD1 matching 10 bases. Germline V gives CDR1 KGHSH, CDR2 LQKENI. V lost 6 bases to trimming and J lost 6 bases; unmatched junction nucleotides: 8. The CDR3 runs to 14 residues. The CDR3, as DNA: TGTGCCAGCTCGGCCGGGACAGGGGAGGCCGAGCAGTACTTC. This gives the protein CASSAGTGEAEQYF.

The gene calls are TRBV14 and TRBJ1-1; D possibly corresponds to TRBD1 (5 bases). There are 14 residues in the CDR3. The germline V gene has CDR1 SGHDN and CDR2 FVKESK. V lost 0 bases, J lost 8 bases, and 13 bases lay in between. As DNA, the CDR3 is TGTGCCAGCAGCCAAGACATTCGGGGGGACGAAGCTTTCTTT. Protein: CASSQDIRGDEAFF.